Listed here are 23 T cell receptor beta chains from one sample, sequenced in a study of blood T cell repertoires in COVID-19. Produced via immunoSEQ multiplex PCR; TCRdb's table is partial and in-frame only. The sample lists about 45,000 clones, about nine tenths seen once, with about 9.2% in the top ten. Sequenced sample: peripheral blood. The receptor source for this set is a human donor in a cohort sampled during active COVID-19.

The rearrangement joins TRBV6-5 to TRBJ2-7; perhaps TRBD2 as D (7 bases). Germline CDR1 and CDR2: MNHEY and SVGAGI. CDR3 length: 13 amino acids. The ends were cut back, 4 bases at V and 6 bases at J, with 13 bases in the middle. CDR3 residues: CASSWGGAAEQYF. The DNA of the CDR3 is TGTGCCAGCAGTTGGGGGGGGGCAGCCGAGCAGTACTTC.

The chain is built from TRBV24-1 and TRBJ1-2; no definite D call. The ends were cut back, 1 base at V and 2 bases at J, with 7 bases in the middle. The CDR3 covers 14 residues. Germline V gene data show CDR1 as KGHDR and CDR2 as SFDVKD. DNA of the CDR3: TGTGCCACCAGTGATTTAGCCAGGAACTATGGCTACACCTTC. Amino acids: CATSDLARNYGYTF.

As DNA, the CDR3 is TGTGCCAGCAGCTCGCCGGACAGGGTTAATTCACCCCTCCACTTT. Translation: CASSSPDRVNSPLHF. The rearrangement uses TRBV7-8 and TRBJ1-6, with TRBD1 matching over 8 bases. Germline loops: CDR1 SGHVS, CDR2 FQNEAQ. Trimming removed 4 bases from V and 6 bases from J; junction bases left unmatched: 5. This CDR3 has 15 amino acids.

This chain uses TRBV7-2 with TRBJ2-2; D may be TRBD2 (7 bases). This CDR3 is 15 amino acids long. Trimming took 5 bases from V and 1 from J, leaving 11 bases between them. CDR1 SGHTA and CDR2 FQGNSA come from the germline V gene. CDR3 sequence reads: CASSLGGQNTGELFF. The CDR3 DNA follows: TGTGCCAGCAGCCTCGGGGGGCAGAACACCGGGGAGCTGTTTTTT.

V and J are TRBV6-5 and TRBJ2-5; 8 nucleotides align to TRBD2. V lost 5 bases to trimming and J lost 2 bases; unmatched junction nucleotides: 4. CDR3 length equals 14 residues. The germline V gene encodes CDR1 MNHEY and CDR2 SVGAGI. The CDR3 DNA reads as TGTGCCAGCAGTACTAGCGGAGCGCAAGAGACCCAGTACTTC. Translating it yields CASSTSGAQETQYF.

V and J are TRBV27 and TRBJ2-1; 12 bases are shared with TRBD2. CDR1 and CDR2 from the germline V gene are MNHEY and SMNVEV (reference sequence). This CDR3 comprises 18 residues. The trim removed 2 bases at V and 4 bases at J, leaving 9 bases unmatched. CDR3 bases: TGTGCCAGCAGTTTAGGGCTAGCGGGGGGGCCATGGTACAATGAGCAGTTCTTC. This codes for CASSLGLAGGPWYNEQFF.

This clone was detected only once. The genes are TRBV19 and TRBJ1-1; D not certain. The CDR3 spans 15 residues. Looked up from germline, CDR1 is LNHDA and CDR2 is SQIVND (reference sequence). The V end was cut by 5 bases, the J end by 6 bases, with 19 bases between. CDR3 loop: CASSLRTGERAEAFF. The CDR3 bases are TGTGCCAGTAGTCTTCGGACGGGAGAGCGGGCTGAAGCTTTCTTT. Full variable domain (outside the CDR3, taken from reference TRBV19 and TRBJ1-1): DGGITQSPKYLFRKEGQNVTLSCEQNLNHDAMYWYRQDPGQGLRLIYYSQIVNDFQKGDIAEGYSVSREKKESFPLTVTSAQKNPTAFYLCASSLRTGERAEAFFGQGTRLTVV.

The rearrangement uses TRBV5-1 and TRBJ1-1; D is undetermined. The CDR3 runs to 13 residues. The germline CDR1 and CDR2 sequences are SGHRS and YFSETQ. V lost 0 bases, J lost 8 bases, and 11 bases lay in between. The CDR3 DNA sequence: TGCGCCAGCAGCTTGGACCCGCCGAGGGAAGCTTTCTTT. Amino acid sequence: CASSLDPPREAFF.

The chain recombines TRBV5-4 with TRBJ1-1, with TRBD1 matching 8 bases. Germline V gene lookup returns CDR1 SGHNT and CDR2 YYREEE (reference sequence). V shed 6 bases and J 7 bases; nucleotides not matched to a gene: 8. The CDR3 has 13 residues. Here the CDR3 reads CASNPPGQGEAFF. DNA for the CDR3: TGTGCCAGCAACCCCCCCGGACAGGGTGAAGCTTTCTTT. The full variable domain, rest sourced from reference TRBV5-4 and TRBJ1-1, is ETGVTQSPTHLIKTRGQQVTLRCSSQSGHNTVSWYQQALGQGPQFIFQYYREEENGRGNFPPRFSGLQFPNYSSELNVNALELDDSALYLCASNPPGQGEAFFGQGTRLTVV.

This chain joins TRBV18 and TRBJ2-3, with D tentatively TRBD1 (8 bases). The CDR3 contains 17 residues. From germline, CDR1 is KGHSH and CDR2 LQKENI. V was pared by 3 bases and J by 5 bases, with 21 bases between. The CDR3 region is CASSPPSGDRYEDTQYF. The DNA of the CDR3 is TGTGCCAGCTCACCCCCAAGCGGGGACAGGTATGAAGATACGCAGTATTTT.

This clone was seen only a few times. The chain combines TRBV7-3 with TRBJ2-3; D is perhaps TRBD2 (5 bases). Trimming took 3 bases from V and 3 from J, leaving 7 bases between them. This CDR3 contains 13 residues. Germline CDR1 SGHTA, CDR2 FQGTGA. The CDR3 sequence: CASSFGGTDTQYF. In nucleotides, the CDR3 is TGTGCCAGCAGCTTTGGCGGGACAGATACGCAGTATTTT.

This rearrangement joins TRBV6-5 to TRBJ1-1; possible D gene TRBD1, 6 bases. The CDR3 totals 15 residues. Trimming removed 4 bases from V and 5 bases from J, with 17 bases in between. In germline, CDR1 is MNHEY, CDR2 SVGAGI. The CDR3 loop reads CASSWGGDFETEAFF. The CDR3 bases are TGTGCCAGCAGTTGGGGGGGCGATTTTGAGACTGAAGCTTTCTTT.

The J gene is TRBJ2-1, the V gene TRBV2, with a possible D match to TRBD2 (6 bases). The ends were cut back, 1 base at V and 2 bases at J, with 12 bases in the middle. The germline V gene encodes CDR1 SNHLY and CDR2 FYNNEI. CDR3 length equals 16 residues. CDR3 sequence: CASSEEGLLTYNEQFF. For the CDR3, the DNA is TGTGCCAGCAGTGAAGAGGGACTCTTAACCTACAATGAGCAGTTCTTC.

J is TRBJ2-7 and V is TRBV27, with TRBD1 as a possible D gene (5 bases). V was pared by 2 bases and J by 7 bases, with 12 bases between. CDR3 length: 13 residues. The V gene's germline CDR1 is MNHEY and CDR2 SMNVEV (reference sequence). The CDR3 DNA reads TGTGCCAGCAGTTTAGTTCAGGGCGGAGAGCAGTACTTC. It encodes CASSLVQGGEQYF.

The chain is built from TRBV2 and TRBJ1-2, with 9 nucleotides matching TRBD1. V shed 6 bases and J 11 bases; nucleotides not matched to a gene: 4. Germline CDR1 reads SNHLY; CDR2 reads FYNNEI. The length of the CDR3 is 11 residues. The CDR3 DNA is TGTGCCAGCAGCGACAGGGGGTGGTACACCTTC. It is translated as CASSDRGWYTF. The full variable domain, its missing parts supplied by reference TRBV2 and TRBJ1-2, is EPEVTQTPSHQVTQMGQEVILRCVPISNHLYFYWYRQILGQKVEFLVSFYNNEISEKSEIFDDQFSVERPDGSNFTLKIRSTKLEDSAMYFCASSDRGWYTFGSGTRLTVV.

This sequence joins TRBV7-9 and TRBJ2-7; 8 bases map to TRBD2. The CDR3 is 14 residues long. J lost 1 base, V lost 6 bases, and 5 bases had no gene match. The germline V gene has CDR1 SEHNR and CDR2 FQNEAQ (reference sequence). CDR3 protein: CASSYSGGSYEQYF. The CDR3 DNA is TGTGCCAGCAGTTACAGCGGGGGTTCCTACGAGCAGTACTTC.

The rearrangement links TRBV7-3 to TRBJ2-2; 7 bases line up with TRBD2. The CDR3 runs 14 residues. Germline-derived CDR1 and CDR2 are SGHTA and FQGTGA. V trimming: 5 bases; J trimming: 3 bases; junction bases outside the gene matches: 3. The CDR3 nucleotides read TGTGCCAGCAGCCCGGCGGGGGACACCGGGGAGCTGTTTTTT. The encoded protein is CASSPAGDTGELFF.

The V and J genes are TRBV7-3 and TRBJ1-4, with no clear D. With 2 bases removed from V and 6 bases from J, the gap between germline ends came to 10 bases. The CDR3 has 14 amino acids. CDR1 is SGHTA, CDR2 FQGTGA, per germline. This CDR3 reads CASSLGSLDEKLFF. The CDR3 DNA reads as TGTGCCAGCAGCTTAGGTTCCTTAGATGAAAAACTGTTTTTT. The variable domain in full, completed from reference TRBV7-3 and TRBJ1-4, reads GAGVSQTPSNKVTEKGKYVELRCDPISGHTALYWYRQSLGQGPEFLIYFQGTGAADDSGLPNDRFFAVRPEGSVSTLKIQRTERGDSAVYLCASSLGSLDEKLFFGSGTQLSVL.

This chain links TRBV5-1 with TRBJ2-1, with TRBD2 matching 7 bases. J gave up 10 bases and V 1 base, and 11 bases lay outside the gene matches. CDR3 size: 15 residues. The germline V gene encodes CDR1 SGHRS and CDR2 YFSETQ. CDR3 residues: CASSLISGRDSEQFF. The CDR3 DNA reads as TGCGCCAGCAGCTTGATTAGCGGGCGTGATTCGGAGCAGTTCTTC.

In its sample, this clone was seen once. The chain couples TRBV7-2 to TRBJ2-7; D is unclear. V shed 4 bases and J shed 6 bases, with 16 bases lying between them. The length of the CDR3 is 14 residues. Germline CDR1 is SGHTA and CDR2 is FQGNSA. In DNA, the CDR3 is TGTGCCAGCAGCTCCCAAGGCCAGGCGCGCGAGCAGTACTTC. This sequence encodes CASSSQGQAREQYF.

The chain has TRBV4-3 and TRBJ2-3; TRBD2 matches at 8 bases. The CDR3 has 18 residues. Losses at the gene ends were 2 bases for V and 5 bases for J; bases not matched to a gene: 15. Looked up from germline, CDR1 is LGHNA and CDR2 is YSLEER. The CDR3 coding sequence is TGCGCCAGCAGCCAAAATCTAGCGGGCCCTTCGTATGGAGATACGCAGTATTTT. This gives the protein CASSQNLAGPSYGDTQYF.

The V call is TRBV4-1, the J call TRBJ2-3, with D possibly matching TRBD1 (5 bases). The CDR3 runs to 16 residues. Trimming stripped 5 bases from V and 2 bases from J, with 17 bases between. CDR1 is MGHRA and CDR2 is YSYEKL in the germline V gene. The DNA of the CDR3 is TGCGCCAGCAGCTCAAAAGGGGTTAGGGACACAGATACGCAGTATTTT. Protein: CASSSKGVRDTDTQYF.

The chain combines TRBV30 with TRBJ2-5; TRBD1 agrees at 9 bases. This CDR3 contains 17 residues. CDR1 is GTSNPN and CDR2 is SVGIG in the germline V gene (reference sequence). The J segment lost 2 bases and the V segment lost 3 bases, leaving 13 bases of the junction unmatched. The CDR3 sequence is CAWRDYRGLKVQETQYF. The CDR3 region has the DNA TGTGCCTGGAGGGACTACAGGGGGCTGAAGGTTCAAGAGACCCAGTACTTC.